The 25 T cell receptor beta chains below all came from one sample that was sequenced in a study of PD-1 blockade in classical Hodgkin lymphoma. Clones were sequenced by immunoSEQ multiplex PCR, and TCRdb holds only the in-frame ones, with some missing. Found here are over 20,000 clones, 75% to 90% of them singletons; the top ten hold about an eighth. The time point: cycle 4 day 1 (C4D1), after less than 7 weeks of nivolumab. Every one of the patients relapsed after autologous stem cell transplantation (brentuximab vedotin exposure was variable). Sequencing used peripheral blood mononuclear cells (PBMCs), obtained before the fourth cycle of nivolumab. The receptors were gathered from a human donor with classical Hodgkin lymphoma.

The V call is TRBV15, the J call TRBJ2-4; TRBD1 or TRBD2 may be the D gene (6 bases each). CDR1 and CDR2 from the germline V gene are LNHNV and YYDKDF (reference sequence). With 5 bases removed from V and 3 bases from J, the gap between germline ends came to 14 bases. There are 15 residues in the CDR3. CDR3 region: CATSSVRGDKNIQYF. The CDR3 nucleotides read TGTGCCACCAGCTCCGTAAGGGGGGACAAAAACATTCAGTACTTC.

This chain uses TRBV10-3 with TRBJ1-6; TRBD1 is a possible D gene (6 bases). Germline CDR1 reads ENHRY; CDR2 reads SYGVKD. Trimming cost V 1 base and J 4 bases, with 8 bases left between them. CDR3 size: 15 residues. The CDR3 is CAISEWGLYNSPLHF. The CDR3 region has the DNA TGTGCCATCAGTGAGTGGGGGCTGTATAATTCACCCCTCCACTTT.

The CDR3 sequence is CASGSGTSYNEQFF. The DNA for the CDR3 is TGTGCCAGCGGCTCCGGGACTAGCTACAATGAGCAGTTCTTC. The V gene is TRBV11-1, the J gene TRBJ2-1, with 8 bases lining up with TRBD2. This CDR3 contains 14 residues. The germline CDR1 and CDR2 sequences are SGHAT and FQDESV (reference sequence). V dropped 8 bases and J dropped 3; count of bases not matched to a gene: 6.

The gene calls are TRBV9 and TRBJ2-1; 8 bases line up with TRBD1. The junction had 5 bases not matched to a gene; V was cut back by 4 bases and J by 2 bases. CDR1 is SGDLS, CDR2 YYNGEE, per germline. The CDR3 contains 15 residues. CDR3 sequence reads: CASSFDRGAYNEQFF. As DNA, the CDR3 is TGTGCCAGCAGCTTCGACAGGGGCGCCTACAATGAGCAGTTCTTC.

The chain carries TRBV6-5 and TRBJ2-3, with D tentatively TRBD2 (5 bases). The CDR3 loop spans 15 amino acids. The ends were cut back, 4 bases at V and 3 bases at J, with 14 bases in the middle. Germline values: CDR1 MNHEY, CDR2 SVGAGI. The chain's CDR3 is CASSLGREWTDTQYF. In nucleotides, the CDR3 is TGTGCCAGCAGTTTGGGTAGGGAGTGGACAGATACGCAGTATTTT.

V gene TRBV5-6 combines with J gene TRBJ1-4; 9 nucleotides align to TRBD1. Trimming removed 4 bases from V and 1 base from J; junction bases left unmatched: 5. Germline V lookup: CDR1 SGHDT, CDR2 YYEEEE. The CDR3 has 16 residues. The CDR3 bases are TGTGCCAGCAGCCTCCCGACAGGGGGAACTAATGAAAAACTGTTTTTT. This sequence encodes CASSLPTGGTNEKLFF.

In DNA, the CDR3 is TGTGCCAGCAGCTTAGGAGGTGCGGCCTACGAGCAGTACTTC. Translating gives CASSLGGAAYEQYF. The chain has TRBV7-9 and TRBJ2-7; D not resolved. CDR1 and CDR2 (germline): SEHNR, FQNEAQ (reference sequence). V lost 1 base and J lost 2, with 9 bases in between. The CDR3 contains 14 residues.

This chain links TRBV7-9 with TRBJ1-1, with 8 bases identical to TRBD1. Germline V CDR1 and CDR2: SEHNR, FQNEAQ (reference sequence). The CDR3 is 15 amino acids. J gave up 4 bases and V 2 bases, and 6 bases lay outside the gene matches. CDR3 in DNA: TGTGCCAGCAGCTTAATTCAGGGGGCGAGCACTGAAGCTTTCTTT. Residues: CASSLIQGASTEAFF. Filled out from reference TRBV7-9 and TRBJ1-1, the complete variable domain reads DTGVSQNPRHKITKRGQNVTFRCDPISEHNRLYWYRQTLGQGPEFLTYFQNEAQLEKSRLLSDRFSAERPKGSFSTLEIQRTEQGDSAMYLCASSLIQGASTEAFFGQGTRLTVV.

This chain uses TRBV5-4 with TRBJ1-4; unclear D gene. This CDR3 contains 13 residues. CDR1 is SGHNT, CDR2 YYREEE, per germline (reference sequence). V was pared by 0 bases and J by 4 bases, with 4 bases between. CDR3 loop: CASSLAFNEKLFF. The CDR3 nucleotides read TGTGCCAGCAGCTTGGCCTTTAATGAAAAACTGTTTTTT.

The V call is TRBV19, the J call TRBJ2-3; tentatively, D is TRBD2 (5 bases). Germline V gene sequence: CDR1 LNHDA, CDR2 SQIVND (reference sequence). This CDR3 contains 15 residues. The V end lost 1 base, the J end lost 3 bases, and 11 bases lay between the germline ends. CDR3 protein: CASSIAPGETDTQYF. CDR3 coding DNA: TGTGCCAGTAGTATAGCCCCTGGGGAGACAGATACGCAGTATTTT. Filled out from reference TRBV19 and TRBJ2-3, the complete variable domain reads DGGITQSPKYLFRKEGQNVTLSCEQNLNHDAMYWYRQDPGQGLRLIYYSQIVNDFQKGDIAEGYSVSREKKESFPLTVTSAQKNPTAFYLCASSIAPGETDTQYFGPGTRLTVL.

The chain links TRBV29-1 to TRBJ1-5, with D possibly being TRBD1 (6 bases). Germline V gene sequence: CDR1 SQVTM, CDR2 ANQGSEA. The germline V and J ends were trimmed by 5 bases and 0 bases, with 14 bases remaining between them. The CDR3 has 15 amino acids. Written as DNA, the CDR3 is TGCAGCGTTACAGGGACGGCTTATAGCAATCAGCCCCAGCATTTT. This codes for CSVTGTAYSNQPQHF. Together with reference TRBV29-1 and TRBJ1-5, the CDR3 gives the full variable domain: SAVISQKPSRDICQRGTSLTIQCQVDSQVTMMFWYRQQPGQSLTLIATANQGSEATYESGFVIDKFPISRPNLTFSTLTVSNMSPEDSSIYLCSVTGTAYSNQPQHFGDGTRLSIL.

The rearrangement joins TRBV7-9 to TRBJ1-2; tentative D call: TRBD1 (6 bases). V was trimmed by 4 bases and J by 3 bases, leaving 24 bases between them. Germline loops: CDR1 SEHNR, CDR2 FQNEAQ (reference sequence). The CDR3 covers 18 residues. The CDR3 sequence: CASSSRGGQLAGDYGYTF. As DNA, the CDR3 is TGTGCCAGCAGCTCCCGGGGTGGACAGCTTGCGGGAGACTATGGCTACACCTTC.

CDR3 amino acids: CASSLFGGGSGANVLTF. CDR3 coding DNA: TGTGCCAGCAGCTTATTCGGGGGAGGCTCTGGGGCCAACGTCCTGACTTTC. The V gene is TRBV7-3, the J gene TRBJ2-6, with D perhaps TRBD2 (6 bases). Germline V gene data show CDR1 as SGHTA and CDR2 as FQGTGA. This CDR3 comprises 17 residues. V lost 2 bases, J lost 0 bases, and 11 bases lay in between.

The CDR3: CASSQVGGAFNEQFF. The CDR3 DNA follows: TGCGCCAGCAGCCAAGTTGGTGGGGCTTTCAATGAGCAGTTCTTC. This sequence joins TRBV4-3 and TRBJ2-1; a possible D gene is TRBD1 (5 bases). CDR1 and CDR2 from the germline V gene are LGHNA and YSLEER. The CDR3 contains 15 residues. Trimming stripped 1 base from V and 6 bases from J, with 13 bases between.

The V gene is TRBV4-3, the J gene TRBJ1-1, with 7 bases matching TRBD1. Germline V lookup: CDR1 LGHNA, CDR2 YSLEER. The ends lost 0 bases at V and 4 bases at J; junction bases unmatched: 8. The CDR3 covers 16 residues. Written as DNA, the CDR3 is TGCGCCAGCAGCCAAGATAGGGGCTACAGGGGCACTGAAGCTTTCTTT. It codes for CASSQDRGYRGTEAFF.

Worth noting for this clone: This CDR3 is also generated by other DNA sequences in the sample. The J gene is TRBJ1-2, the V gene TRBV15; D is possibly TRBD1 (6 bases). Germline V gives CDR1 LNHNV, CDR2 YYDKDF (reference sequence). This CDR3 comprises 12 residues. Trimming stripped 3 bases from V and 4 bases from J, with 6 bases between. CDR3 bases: TGTGCCACCAGCAGGGACAGCTATGGCTACACCTTC. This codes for CATSRDSYGYTF.

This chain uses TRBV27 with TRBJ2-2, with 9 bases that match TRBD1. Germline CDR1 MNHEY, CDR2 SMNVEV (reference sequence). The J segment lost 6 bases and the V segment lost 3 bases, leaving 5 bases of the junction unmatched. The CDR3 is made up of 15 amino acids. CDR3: CASSFLGQGPGELFF. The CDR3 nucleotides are TGTGCCAGCAGTTTTTTGGGACAGGGCCCCGGGGAGCTGTTTTTT.

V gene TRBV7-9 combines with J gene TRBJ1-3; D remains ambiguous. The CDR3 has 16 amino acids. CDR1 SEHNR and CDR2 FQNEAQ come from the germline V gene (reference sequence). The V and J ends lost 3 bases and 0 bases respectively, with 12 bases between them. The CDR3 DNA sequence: TGTGCCAGCAGCTTCCGAAAAAACCTCTCTGGAAACACCATATATTTT. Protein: CASSFRKNLSGNTIYF.

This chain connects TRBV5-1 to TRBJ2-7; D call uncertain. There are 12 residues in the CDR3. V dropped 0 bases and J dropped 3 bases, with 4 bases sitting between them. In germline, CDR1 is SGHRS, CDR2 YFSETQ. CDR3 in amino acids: CASSLDDYEQYF. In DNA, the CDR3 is TGCGCCAGCAGCTTGGATGACTACGAGCAGTACTTC. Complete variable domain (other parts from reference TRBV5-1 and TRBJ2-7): KAGVTQTPRYLIKTRGQQVTLSCSPISGHRSVSWYQQTPGQGLQFLFEYFSETQRNKGNFPGRFSGRQFSNSRSEMNVSTLELGDSALYLCASSLDDYEQYFGPGTRLTVT.

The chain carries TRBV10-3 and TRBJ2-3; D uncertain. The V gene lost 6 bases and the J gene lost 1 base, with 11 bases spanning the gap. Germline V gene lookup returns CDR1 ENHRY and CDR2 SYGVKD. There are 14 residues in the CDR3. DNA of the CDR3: TGTGCCATCAGGACTTCGTGGGGCACAGATACGCAGTATTTT. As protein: CAIRTSWGTDTQYF.

In DNA form, the CDR3 reads TGTGCCAGCAGCTTGGGGACAGGGGAGAATAGCAATCAGCCCCAGCATTTT. Its translation: CASSLGTGENSNQPQHF. The chain is built from TRBV7-6 and TRBJ1-5; TRBD1 aligns across 10 bases. Germline CDR1 is SGHVS and CDR2 is FNYEAQ. V lost 3 bases, J lost 0 bases, and 5 bases stayed unmatched. This CDR3 has 17 residues.

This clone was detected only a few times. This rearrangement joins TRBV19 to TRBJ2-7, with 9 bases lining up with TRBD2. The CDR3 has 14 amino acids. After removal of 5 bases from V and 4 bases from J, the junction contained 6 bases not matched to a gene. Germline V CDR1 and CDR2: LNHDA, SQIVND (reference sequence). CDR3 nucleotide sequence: TGTGCCAGTAGTCCCCAGCGGGGGGAGTACGAGCAGTACTTC. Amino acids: CASSPQRGEYEQYF. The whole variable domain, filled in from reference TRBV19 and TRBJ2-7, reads DGGITQSPKYLFRKEGQNVTLSCEQNLNHDAMYWYRQDPGQGLRLIYYSQIVNDFQKGDIAEGYSVSREKKESFPLTVTSAQKNPTAFYLCASSPQRGEYEQYFGPGTRLTVT.

CDR3 DNA: TGCGCCAGCAGCACCATGACAGGATACCACGAGCAGTACTTC. It specifies CASSTMTGYHEQYF. The chain has TRBV5-1 and TRBJ2-7; tentative D call: TRBD1 (6 bases). Looked up from germline, CDR1 is SGHRS and CDR2 is YFSETQ. V lost 4 bases, J lost 5 bases, and 16 bases lay in between. This CDR3 has 14 amino acids. Full variable domain (rest looked up from reference TRBV5-1 and TRBJ2-7): KAGVTQTPRYLIKTRGQQVTLSCSPISGHRSVSWYQQTPGQGLQFLFEYFSETQRNKGNFPGRFSGRQFSNSRSEMNVSTLELGDSALYLCASSTMTGYHEQYFGPGTRLTVT.

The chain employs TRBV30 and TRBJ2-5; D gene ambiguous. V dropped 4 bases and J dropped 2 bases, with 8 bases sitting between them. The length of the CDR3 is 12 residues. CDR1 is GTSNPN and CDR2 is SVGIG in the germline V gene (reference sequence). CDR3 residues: CAWTGIQETQYF. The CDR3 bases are TGTGCCTGGACCGGCATTCAAGAGACCCAGTACTTC.

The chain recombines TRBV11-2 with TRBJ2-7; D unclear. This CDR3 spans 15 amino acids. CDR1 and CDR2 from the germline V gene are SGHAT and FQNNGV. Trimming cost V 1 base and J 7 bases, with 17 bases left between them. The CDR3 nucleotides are TGTGCCAGCAGCTTAGTCTTCAGTCGTTTTTGGGAGCAGTACTTC. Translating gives CASSLVFSRFWEQYF.